The clone carrying this TCR beta chain occurred a few times. Antigen specificity is unknown. V was trimmed by 2 bases and J by 9 bases, leaving 17 bases between them. The CDR3 contains 14 residues. Germline lookup yields CDR1 SGHDT and CDR2 YYEEEE. This sample was included in a study of T cell responses to AZD1222 COVID-19 vaccine. Whole-study context: Analyses pooled second doses at about 4 or about 12 weeks.

Study observations and caveats: Spike-specific TCR repertoires showed rising breadth and depth after two AZD1222 doses. The number of AZD1222 recipients seropositive at baseline was only 6 or 7. Donors were largely white British and mainly female; clonal diversity was possibly underestimated.

Clones were sequenced by immunoSEQ multiplex PCR, and TCRdb holds only the in-frame ones, with some missing. The sample lists some 150,000 clones; 85% to 95% were seen once. The chain has TRBV5-6 and TRBJ1-2, with D unclear. The clonotype comes from an adult in good health. Sequences were derived from peripheral blood, sampled on day 0 of AZD1222 vaccination. Here the CDR3 reads CASSFSLMDYSYTF. The CDR3 DNA follows: TGTGCCAGCAGCTTTTCATTGATGGACTACAGCTACACCTTC.